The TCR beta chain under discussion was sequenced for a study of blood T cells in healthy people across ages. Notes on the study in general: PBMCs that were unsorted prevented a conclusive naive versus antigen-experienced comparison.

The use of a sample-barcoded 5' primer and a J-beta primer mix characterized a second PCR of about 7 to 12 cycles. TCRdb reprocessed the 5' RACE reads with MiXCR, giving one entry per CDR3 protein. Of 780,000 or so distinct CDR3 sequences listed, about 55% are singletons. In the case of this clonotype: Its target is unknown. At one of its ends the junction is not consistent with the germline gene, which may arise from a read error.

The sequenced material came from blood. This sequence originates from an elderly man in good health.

The CDR3 loop reads CSVVGERSSHEQYF. The CDR3 DNA is TGCAGCGTTGTCGGCGAGCGGAGCTCCCACGAGCAGTACTTC. This rearrangement joins TRBV29-1 to TRBJ2-7; maybe TRBD2 (5 bases). The V gene's germline CDR1 is SQVTM and CDR2 ANQGSEA. The CDR3 spans 14 residues.